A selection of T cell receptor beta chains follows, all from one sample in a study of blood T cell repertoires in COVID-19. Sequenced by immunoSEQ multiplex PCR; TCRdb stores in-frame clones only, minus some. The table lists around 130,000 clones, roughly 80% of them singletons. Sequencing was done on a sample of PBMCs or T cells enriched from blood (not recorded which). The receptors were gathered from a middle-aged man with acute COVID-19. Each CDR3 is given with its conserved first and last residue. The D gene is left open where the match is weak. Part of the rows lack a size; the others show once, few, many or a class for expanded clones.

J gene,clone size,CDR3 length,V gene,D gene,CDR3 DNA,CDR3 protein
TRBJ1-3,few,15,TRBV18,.,TGTGCCAGCTCACCCCCCGGGGGAGAAAGAAACACCATATATTTT,CASSPPGGERNTIYF
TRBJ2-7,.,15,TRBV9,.,TGTGCCAGCAGCGTTGGGGTGGGGAGTAAGGACGAGCAGTACTTC,CASSVGVGSKDEQYF
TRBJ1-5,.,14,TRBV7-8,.,TGTGCCAGCAGCTTAGCGGAGGTTCGTCAGCCCCAGCATTTT,CASSLAEVRQPQHF
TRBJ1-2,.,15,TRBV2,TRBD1,TGTGCCAGCAGTCGGGACAGGGCAGTTAGTAATGGCTACACCTTC,CASSRDRAVSNGYTF
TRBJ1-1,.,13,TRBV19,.,TGTGCCAGTAGTATCCCCGGGCCCGGGAGAGCTTTCTTT,CASSIPGPGRAFF
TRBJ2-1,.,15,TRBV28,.,TGTGCCAGCAGACCGACTATCCATCTGTTTAATGAGCAGTTCTTC,CASRPTIHLFNEQFF
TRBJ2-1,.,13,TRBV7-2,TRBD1,TGTGCCAGCAGCTACGACAGGGGCCGCTCCCAGTTCTTC,CASSYDRGRSQFF
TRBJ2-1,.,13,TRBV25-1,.,TGTGCCAGCAGTGAAAGGGGAGGGGGAAGGTTGTTCTTC,CASSERGGGRLFF
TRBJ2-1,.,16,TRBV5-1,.,TGCGCCAGCAGCTATCTCCCGGGACTAAGGGGGGATGAGCAGTTCTTC,CASSYLPGLRGDEQFF
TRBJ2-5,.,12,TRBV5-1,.,TGCGCCAGCTCTGGGCCTGAAGAGACCCAGTACTTC,CASSGPEETQYF
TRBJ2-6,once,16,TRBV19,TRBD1,TGTGCCAGTAGTATAGAACAGGGGGCTGGGGCCAACGTCCTGACTTTC,CASSIEQGAGANVLTF
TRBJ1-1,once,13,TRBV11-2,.,TGTGCCAGCAGCTCAGGTGCAGACACTGAAGCTTTCTTT,CASSSGADTEAFF
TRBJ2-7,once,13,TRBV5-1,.,TGCGCCAGCAGTTCGGGGAGATCCTACGAGCAGTACTTC,CASSSGRSYEQYF
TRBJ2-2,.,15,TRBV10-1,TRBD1,TGCGCCAGCAGTGACGGGACAGGGAAAACCGGGGAGCTGTTTTTT,CASSDGTGKTGELFF
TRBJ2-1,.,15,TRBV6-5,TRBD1,TGTGCCAGCAGCAGAGGACAGGGAGGCGCAATTAGGCAGTTCTTC,CASSRGQGGAIRQFF
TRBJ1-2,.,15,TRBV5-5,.,TGTGCCAGCAGCCCTTCGGGACAACCAGACTATGGCTACACCTTC,CASSPSGQPDYGYTF
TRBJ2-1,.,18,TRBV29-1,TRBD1,TGCAGCGTTGAAGATCCACGAAGAGCACAGGGGGCTTCCAATGAGCAGTTCTTC,CSVEDPRRAQGASNEQFF
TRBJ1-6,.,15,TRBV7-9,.,TGTGCCAGCAGCTTATTCCGGACAGCAAATTCACCCCTCCACTTT,CASSLFRTANSPLHF